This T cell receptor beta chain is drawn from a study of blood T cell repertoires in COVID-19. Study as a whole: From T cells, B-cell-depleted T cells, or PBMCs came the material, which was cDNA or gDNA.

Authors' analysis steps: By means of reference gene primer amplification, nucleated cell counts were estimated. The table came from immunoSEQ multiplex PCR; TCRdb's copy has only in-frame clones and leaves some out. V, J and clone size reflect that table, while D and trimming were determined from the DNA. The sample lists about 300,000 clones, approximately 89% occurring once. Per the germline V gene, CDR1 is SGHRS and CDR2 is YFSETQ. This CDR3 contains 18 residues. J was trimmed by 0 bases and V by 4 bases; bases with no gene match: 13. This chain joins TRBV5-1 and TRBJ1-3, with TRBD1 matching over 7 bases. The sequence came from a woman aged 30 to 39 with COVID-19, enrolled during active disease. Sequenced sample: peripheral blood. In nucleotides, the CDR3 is TGCGCCAGCAGCCTTGCCCTCTTGGAGGGGGCCTCTGGAAACACCATATATTTT. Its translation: CASSLALLEGASGNTIYF. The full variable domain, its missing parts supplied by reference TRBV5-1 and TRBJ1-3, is KAGVTQTPRYLIKTRGQQVTLSCSPISGHRSVSWYQQTPGQGLQFLFEYFSETQRNKGNFPGRFSGRQFSNSRSEMNVSTLELGDSALYLCASSLALLEGASGNTIYFGEGSWLTVV.